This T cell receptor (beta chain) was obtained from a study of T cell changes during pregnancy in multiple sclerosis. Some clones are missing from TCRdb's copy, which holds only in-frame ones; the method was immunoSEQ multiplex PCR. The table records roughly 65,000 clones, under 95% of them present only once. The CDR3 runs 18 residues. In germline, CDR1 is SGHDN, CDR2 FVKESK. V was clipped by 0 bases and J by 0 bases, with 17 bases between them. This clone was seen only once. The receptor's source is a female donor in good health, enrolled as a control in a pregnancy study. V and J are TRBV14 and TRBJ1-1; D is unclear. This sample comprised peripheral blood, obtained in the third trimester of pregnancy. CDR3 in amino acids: CASSQDGVIGPLNTEAFF. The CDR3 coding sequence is TGTGCCAGCAGCCAAGACGGGGTGATCGGACCCCTGAACACTGAAGCTTTCTTT.